Shown below are 5 T cell receptor beta chains from a single sample sequenced in a study of blood T cell repertoires in COVID-19. The data were produced by immunoSEQ multiplex PCR, yet TCRdb's version contains in-frame clones alone and is incomplete. The sample consists of roughly 200,000 clones, around 83% of them appearing once. The sequencing input was peripheral blood. Receptors originate from a woman aged 80 or over with acute or convalescent COVID-19.

The chain recombines TRBV4-3 with TRBJ1-2, with D hard to call. V was cut by 1 base and J by 4 bases, with 16 bases left in between. The CDR3 extends over 16 amino acids. Germline V gives CDR1 LGHNA, CDR2 YSLEER. CDR3 protein: CASSQVIGRIGYGYTF. In nucleotides, the CDR3 is TGCGCCAGCAGCCAAGTGATAGGGAGGATTGGCTATGGCTACACCTTC.

The chain has TRBV6-6 and TRBJ1-2, with D hard to call. V lost 6 bases, J lost 8 bases, and 10 bases lay in between. This CDR3 comprises 11 residues. The germline V gene has CDR1 MNHNY and CDR2 SVGAGI (reference sequence). The CDR3 sequence: CASSPGGGYTF. The CDR3 nucleotides are TGTGCCAGCAGCCCAGGTGGAGGCTACACCTTC.

J is TRBJ1-4 and V is TRBV19; 10 bases fit TRBD1. V shed 1 base and J 2 bases; nucleotides not matched to a gene: 4. The CDR3 has 17 residues. Germline assignment: CDR1 LNHDA and CDR2 SQIVND (reference sequence). CDR3 bases: TGTGCCAGTAGTATAGGACAGGGGGCGGACACTAATGAAAAACTGTTTTTT. It yields the protein CASSIGQGADTNEKLFF. Supplemented by reference TRBV19 and TRBJ1-4, the full variable domain reads DGGITQSPKYLFRKEGQNVTLSCEQNLNHDAMYWYRQDPGQGLRLIYYSQIVNDFQKGDIAEGYSVSREKKESFPLTVTSAQKNPTAFYLCASSIGQGADTNEKLFFGSGTQLSVL.

The chain joins TRBV9 to TRBJ2-1, with 8 bases identical to TRBD2. Unmatched junction bases numbered 5, after V lost 0 bases and J lost 6 bases. This CDR3 contains 15 residues. The germline CDR1 and CDR2 sequences are SGDLS and YYNGEE. This chain's CDR3 is CASSVEVGRVNEQFF. CDR3 nucleotide sequence: TGTGCCAGCAGCGTAGAGGTCGGGAGGGTCAATGAGCAGTTCTTC.

The chain combines TRBV7-2 with TRBJ2-1; the D gene is possibly TRBD1 (6 bases). This CDR3 is built from 16 residues. V lost 0 bases, J lost 2 bases, and 11 bases lay in between. Germline-derived CDR1 and CDR2 are SGHTA and FQGNSA. This CDR3 reads CASSLAGGLTYNEQFF. CDR3 bases: TGTGCCAGCAGCTTAGCTGGGGGCCTAACCTACAATGAGCAGTTCTTC.